The 28 T cell receptor beta chains listed next were all sequenced from one sample in a study of T cell responses to AZD1222 COVID-19 vaccine. Sequenced by immunoSEQ multiplex PCR; TCRdb stores in-frame clones only, minus some. This repertoire shows more than 140,000 clones, 70% to 90% found once; its top ten account for 2.2%. The input for sequencing was peripheral blood, taken on day 0 of AZD1222 vaccination. The receptors derive from an adult in good health.

The chain couples TRBV6-4 to TRBJ1-2; TRBD1 matches 7 bases. After removal of 9 bases from V and 4 bases from J, the junction contained 8 bases not matched to a gene. The CDR3 has 13 amino acids. Germline CDR1 reads MRHNA; CDR2 reads SNTAGT. The CDR3 sequence: CARGRQGSYGYTF. The CDR3 DNA reads as TGTGCCAGAGGCCGACAGGGAAGCTATGGCTACACCTTC.

The chain links TRBV7-9 to TRBJ1-5; tentative D call: TRBD1 (6 bases). CDR1 SEHNR and CDR2 FQNEAQ come from the germline V gene (reference sequence). This CDR3 spans 16 amino acids. V was cut by 5 bases and J by 5 bases, with 19 bases left in between. The CDR3 loop is CASSSWGGAKYQPQHF. The CDR3 DNA is TGTGCCAGCAGCAGTTGGGGGGGCGCGAAGTATCAGCCCCAGCATTTT.

The chain joins TRBV27 to TRBJ2-7, with 9 bases fitting TRBD1. Germline V gene data show CDR1 as MNHEY and CDR2 as SMNVEV (reference sequence). The CDR3 is 15 residues long. Trimming took 4 bases from V and 2 from J; bases not matched to a gene: 6. In nucleotides, the CDR3 is TGTGCCAGCAGTTCCGGGACAGGGAGCGCCTACGAGCAGTACTTC. As protein: CASSSGTGSAYEQYF.

This clone turned up a few times. The CDR3 DNA reads as TGTGCCAGCAGTGAAGAAGGGCAGGGCTGGGAAAAACTGTTTTTT. The encoded protein is CASSEEGQGWEKLFF. The V and J genes are TRBV6-1 and TRBJ1-4; D might be TRBD1 (5 bases). V shed 1 base and J shed 8 bases, with 14 bases lying between them. Germline V gene lookup returns CDR1 MNHNS and CDR2 SASEGT. This CDR3 region has 15 residues.

The chain carries TRBV18 and TRBJ1-1; D perhaps matches TRBD1 (5 bases). Trimming took off 3 bases at V and 1 base at J, with 12 bases between the two ends. Germline V gene data show CDR1 as KGHSH and CDR2 as LQKENI. This CDR3 is built from 15 residues. CDR3 nucleotides: TGTGCCAGCTCACCTGTCCCTACAGGGAACACTGAAGCTTTCTTT. Protein sequence: CASSPVPTGNTEAFF.

The CDR3 protein is CASSYSPVPGNTEAFF. The CDR3 region has the DNA TGTGCCAGCAGTTACTCCCCCGTCCCGGGGAACACTGAAGCTTTCTTT. This rearrangement joins TRBV6-5 to TRBJ1-1; unclear D gene. Germline lookup yields CDR1 MNHEY and CDR2 SVGAGI. The CDR3 loop spans 16 amino acids. With 0 bases removed from V and 1 base from J, the gap between germline ends came to 12 bases.

J is TRBJ2-7 and V is TRBV7-9; 9 bases are shared with TRBD1. Germline trimming cut 0 bases from V and 2 bases from J; bases unmatched to any gene: 5. Per germline, CDR1 SEHNR and CDR2 FQNEAQ (reference sequence). The CDR3 runs to 16 residues. In nucleotides, the CDR3 is TGTGCCAGCAGCTTAGCGGCGGGGACAGGGACCTACGAGCAGTACTTC. Amino acid sequence: CASSLAAGTGTYEQYF.

The chain joins TRBV29-1 to TRBJ2-7, with TRBD1 as a possible D gene (6 bases). V gave up 2 bases and J gave up 5 bases, with 16 bases separating them. The V gene's germline CDR1 is SQVTM and CDR2 ANQGSEA. The length of the CDR3 is 14 residues. The CDR3 nucleotides are TGCAGCGTTGAACCGCTGGGGGCCGGCAACGAGCAGTACTTC. It is translated as CSVEPLGAGNEQYF.

The J gene is TRBJ1-2, the V gene TRBV12-5, with D uncertain. Germline V gene sequence: CDR1 LGHNT, CDR2 FRNRAP. Trimming left V 4 bases short and J 2 bases short, with 5 bases between. The CDR3 totals 12 residues. The CDR3 nucleotides read TGTGCTAGTGGTTCCGGGAACTATGGCTACACCTTC. Its protein product is CASGSGNYGYTF.

This clone has just one count. The rearrangement joins TRBV6-5 to TRBJ2-7; 7 bases are a match to TRBD2. V lost 6 bases to trimming and J lost 2 bases; unmatched junction nucleotides: 4. The CDR3 totals 13 residues. Looked up from germline, CDR1 is MNHEY and CDR2 is SVGAGI. This chain's CDR3 is CASSQRGAYEQYF. CDR3 bases: TGTGCCAGCAGCCAGCGGGGCGCCTACGAGCAGTACTTC.

The chain is built from TRBV24-1 and TRBJ2-3, with TRBD2 matching 7 bases. From germline, CDR1 is KGHDR and CDR2 SFDVKD. This CDR3 spans 19 amino acids. J gave up 1 base and V 2 bases, and 14 bases lay outside the gene matches. The CDR3 sequence is CATSDSHLTSATGTDTQYF. CDR3 DNA sequence: TGTGCCACCAGTGATTCCCACCTAACTAGCGCGACGGGCACAGATACGCAGTATTTT.

This chain uses TRBV6-2 or TRBV6-3 with TRBJ2-7, with D possibly being TRBD1 (6 bases). V was cut by 2 bases and J by 4 bases, with 12 bases left in between. The CDR3 is 14 amino acids. Germline V gene data show CDR1 as MNHEY and CDR2 as SVGEGT. CDR3 loop: CASSYVGRGYEQYF. The CDR3 DNA is TGTGCCAGCAGTTACGTTGGCAGGGGTTACGAGCAGTACTTC.

The chain joins TRBV5-4 to TRBJ2-5, with D possibly TRBD1 on 6 matching bases. Germline values: CDR1 SGHNT, CDR2 YYREEE (reference sequence). CDR3 length equals 16 residues. Trimming took 2 bases from V and 5 from J, leaving 19 bases between them. The CDR3 DNA reads TGTGCCAGCAGCTTTAGCGCAGGGGTGGGACGGGAGACCCAGTACTTC. Its protein product is CASSFSAGVGRETQYF.

The CDR3 nucleotides are TGTGCCAGCAGCCAAGTAGGGTGGCAGGGCCGGTATGGCTACACCTTC. Its protein is CASSQVGWQGRYGYTF. The chain uses TRBV3-1 (or the pseudogene TRBV3-2) and TRBJ1-2, with a tentative D call TRBD1 (5 bases). V lost 1 base to trimming and J lost 5 bases, with 17 bases between them. The CDR3 totals 16 residues. Germline CDR1 is LGHDT and CDR2 is YNNKEL (reference sequence).

This clone occurred once. The DNA for the CDR3 is TGTGCCAGCAGTTCCGAGGGAGATCAGCCCCAGCATTTT. Its translation: CASSSEGDQPQHF. The rearrangement joins TRBV27 to TRBJ1-5; D is ambiguous. This CDR3 has 13 amino acids. Germline V gene lookup returns CDR1 MNHEY and CDR2 SMNVEV (reference sequence). V shed 4 bases and J shed 5 bases, with 9 bases lying between them.

This clone occurred once. The V and J genes are TRBV6-2 or TRBV6-3 and TRBJ1-5; D gene uncertain. Germline assignment: CDR1 MNHEY and CDR2 SVGEGT. The CDR3 loop spans 14 amino acids. The germline V and J ends were trimmed by 2 bases and 0 bases, with 5 bases remaining between them. The CDR3 DNA reads TGTGCCAGCAGTTACGGGAATAGCAATCAGCCCCAGCATTTT. Amino acids: CASSYGNSNQPQHF.

The chain is built from TRBV27 and TRBJ1-2, with 10 bases lining up with TRBD1. Per the germline V gene, CDR1 is MNHEY and CDR2 is SMNVEV (reference sequence). There are 15 residues in the CDR3. J lost 2 bases, V lost 4 bases, and 4 bases had no gene match. The CDR3, as DNA: TGTGCCAGCAGTTCGCAGGGACAGGGGAACTATGGCTACACCTTC. It yields the protein CASSSQGQGNYGYTF.

The CDR3 region has the DNA TGTGCCAGCAGCCAGCCAGGGTCACAGGGGGCGCGGGAGACCCAGTACTTC. Protein: CASSQPGSQGARETQYF. The chain couples TRBV4-2 to TRBJ2-5; TRBD1 agrees at 9 bases. CDR3 length equals 17 residues. Germline V gives CDR1 LGHNA, CDR2 YNFKEQ. The ends lost 3 bases at V and 5 bases at J; junction bases unmatched: 13.

The J gene is TRBJ1-1, the V gene TRBV7-8; D possibly corresponds to TRBD1 (6 bases). From germline, CDR1 is SGHVS and CDR2 FQNEAQ. Trimming removed 5 bases from V and 7 bases from J, with 17 bases in between. There are 14 residues in the CDR3. DNA of the CDR3: TGTGCCAGCAGCGGACGACAGGTGGGGGATGAAGCTTTCTTT. Its protein is CASSGRQVGDEAFF.

Here the CDR3 reads CASSLIGSGSADTQYF. Here the CDR3 DNA reads TGTGCCAGCAGCTTAATCGGTAGCGGGAGTGCAGATACGCAGTATTTT. The chain links TRBV7-2 to TRBJ2-3, with TRBD2 identical over 9 bases. The trim removed 2 bases at V and 4 bases at J, leaving 7 bases unmatched. Per germline, CDR1 SGHTA and CDR2 FQGNSA. CDR3 length: 16 amino acids.

The chain combines TRBV11-3 with TRBJ2-7; TRBD2 agrees at 8 bases. In germline, CDR1 is SGHNT, CDR2 YENEEA. Germline trimming cut 5 bases from V and 6 bases from J; bases unmatched to any gene: 12. CDR3 size: 15 residues. The DNA for the CDR3 is TGTGCCAGCAGCCCCCCGGGCGGGGGGCGGCGCGAGCAGTACTTC. As protein: CASSPPGGGRREQYF.

This clone was counted many times. Other DNA sequences within the sample encode an identical CDR3. The chain uses TRBV4-3 and TRBJ1-3; no firm D call. This CDR3 contains 15 residues. V gave up 0 bases and J gave up 0 bases, with 6 bases separating them. Germline V gene lookup returns CDR1 LGHNA and CDR2 YSLEER. The CDR3 nucleotides read TGCGCCAGCAGCCAAGAAGGCGGCTCTGGAAACACCATATATTTT. Translation gives CASSQEGGSGNTIYF.

The chain combines TRBV21-1 with TRBJ1-2; the table's D gene call, TRBD1, was not cross checked with the DNA. TRBV21-1 is reported as a pseudogene. This CDR3 contains 17 residues. The CDR3 DNA follows: TGTGCCAGCAGCAAAGCCCCCTCGGGACAGGTCTCTGATGGCTACACCTTC. Encoded protein: CASSKAPSGQVSDGYTF.

This sequence joins TRBV11-3 and TRBJ2-7, with 8 bases identical to TRBD2. After removal of 0 bases from V and 7 bases from J, the junction contained 8 bases not matched to a gene. This CDR3 is built from 15 residues. CDR1 and CDR2 from the germline V gene are SGHNT and YENEEA. CDR3: CASSLDRRGGPEQYF. Here the CDR3 DNA reads TGTGCCAGCAGCTTAGACAGACGGGGGGGCCCGGAGCAGTACTTC.

This clone was observed a handful of times. The CDR3, as DNA: TGTGCCACCAGCAGAGCACGGAGCAGTCGGGGGTACTTC. Its translation: CATSRARSSRGYF. The chain is built from TRBV15 and TRBJ2-7; tentatively, D is TRBD2 (5 bases). The CDR3 length is 13 residues. The V end was cut by 1 base, the J end by 12 bases, with 16 bases between. Per germline, CDR1 LNHNV and CDR2 YYDKDF (reference sequence).

The rearrangement uses TRBV29-1 and TRBJ2-1, with 10 bases identical to TRBD1. V lost 6 bases to trimming and J lost 5 bases; unmatched junction nucleotides: 4. This CDR3 has 13 residues. The germline V gene encodes CDR1 SQVTM and CDR2 ANQGSEA. CDR3 nucleotide sequence: TGCAGCGTCGGACAGGGGGGCCACAATGAGCAGTTCTTC. Its translation: CSVGQGGHNEQFF.

The chain carries TRBV15 and TRBJ2-1; 10 positions match TRBD1. V dropped 0 bases and J dropped 8; count of bases not matched to a gene: 7. The germline CDR1 and CDR2 sequences are LNHNV and YYDKDF (reference sequence). CDR3 length: 16 amino acids. CDR3 residues: CATSRDRGTGAHEQFF. In nucleotides, the CDR3 is TGTGCCACCAGCAGAGACCGGGGGACAGGGGCCCATGAGCAGTTCTTC.

The chain employs TRBV6-5 and TRBJ1-3; tentatively, D is TRBD1 (5 bases). The V and J ends lost 5 bases and 9 bases respectively, with 20 bases between them. CDR3 size: 15 residues. Germline V CDR1 and CDR2: MNHEY, SVGAGI. Written as DNA, the CDR3 is TGTGCCAGCAGTATAGGGACGATTGATGGAGTCACCATATATTTT. Protein sequence: CASSIGTIDGVTIYF.